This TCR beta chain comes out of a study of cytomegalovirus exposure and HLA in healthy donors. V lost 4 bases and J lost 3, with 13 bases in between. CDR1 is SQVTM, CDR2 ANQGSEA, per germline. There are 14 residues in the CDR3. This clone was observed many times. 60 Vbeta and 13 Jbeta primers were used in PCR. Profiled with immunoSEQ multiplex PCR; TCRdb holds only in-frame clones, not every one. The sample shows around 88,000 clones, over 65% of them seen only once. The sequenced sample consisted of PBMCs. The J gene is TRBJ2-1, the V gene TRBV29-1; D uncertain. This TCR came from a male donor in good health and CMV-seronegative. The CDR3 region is CSVVGDIFYNEQFF. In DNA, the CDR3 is TGCAGCGTTGTAGGCGACATATTCTACAATGAGCAGTTCTTC.